Listed below are T cell receptor beta chains from one sample, sequenced in a study of blood T cells in healthy people across ages. A single record per CDR3 protein comes from TCRdb applying MiXCR to the 5' RACE reads. The sample has approximately 1,100,000 distinct CDR3 sequences; 40% to 55% are singletons. Sequenced material: blood. Receptors were obtained from a woman aged 55 to 70 in good health. Both conserved end residues are part of each CDR3. The D gene is left open where the match is weak. The size field is filled for only some rows; it gives once, few, many or a size class.

v_gene	d_gene	j_gene	len	abundance	CDR3nt	CDR3aa
TRBV21-1	-	TRBJ2-7	15	-	TGTGCCAGCAGCACCCGGACGTACGACCTTCTCGAGCAGTACTTC	CASSTRTYDLLEQYF
TRBV10-3	-	TRBJ2-4	13	-	TGTGCCATCAGCGGGGAGACCAAAAACATTCAGTACTTC	CAISGETKNIQYF
TRBV7-3	TRBD2	TRBJ2-1	17	-	TGTGCCAGCAGCTTATCAACCGGACTAGCGGGAGGGTATGAGCAGTTCTTC	CASSLSTGLAGGYEQFF
TRBV20-1	-	TRBJ2-6	15	-	TGCAGTGCCGAGGGGACTCCCTCTGGGGCCAACGTCCTGACTTTC	CSAEGTPSGANVLTF
TRBV12-5	-	TRBJ1-5	13	few	TGTGCTAGTGGTTTAGGGTTCCCTCAGCCCCAGCATTTT	CASGLGFPQPQHF
TRBV10-2	-	TRBJ2-5	13	-	TGCGCCAGCAGTGAGGATATCCAAGAGACCCAGTACTTC	CASSEDIQETQYF
TRBV12-3/TRBV12-4	-	TRBJ2-7	14	-	TGTGCCAGCAGTTCCGGCGGCCGTTCCTACGAGCAGTACTTC	CASSSGGRSYEQYF
TRBV12-3/TRBV12-4	TRBD1	TRBJ1-6	14	-	TGTGCCAGCAGTTCGGGACAGGGTAGTTCACCCCTCCACTTT	CASSSGQGSSPLHF
TRBV6-1	-	TRBJ2-5	13	few	TGTGCCAGCAGTGACACCCGGGGGGAGACCCAGTACTTC	CASSDTRGETQYF
TRBV10-3	TRBD2	TRBJ2-5	15	few	TGTGCCATCAGTGAGTCGACTAGCGGGAAAGAGACCCAGTACTTC	CAISESTSGKETQYF
TRBV20-1	-	TRBJ2-7	13	-	TGCAGTGCTACGAGGAACTCCCCTCACGAGCAGTACTTC	CSATRNSPHEQYF
TRBV20-1	TRBD2	TRBJ2-7	15	-	TGCAGTGCTAGAGACGGGGCTAGCGGGAGCTACGAGCAGTACTTC	CSARDGASGSYEQYF
TRBV12-3/TRBV12-4	TRBD2	TRBJ2-7	13	-	TGTGCCACACTAGCGGGAGGGTACAATGAGCAGTACTTC	CATLAGGYNEQYF
TRBV5-5	-	TRBJ2-6	14	-	TGTGCCAGCAGCGTGGCGTGGAGGGGGGACGTCCTGACTTTC	CASSVAWRGDVLTF
TRBV12-3/TRBV12-4	-	TRBJ1-1	14	-	TGTGCCAGCAGGGTCGCAGGGTCGGGCACTGAAGCTTTCTTT	CASRVAGSGTEAFF
TRBV27	-	TRBJ2-7	13	-	TGTGCCAGCATTTTATACCGGGGCCACGAGCAGTACTTC	CASILYRGHEQYF
TRBV5-1	-	TRBJ2-7	15	few	TGCGCCAGCAGGATGGAAGTGGGGGGCTCCTACGAGCAGTACTTC	CASRMEVGGSYEQYF
TRBV5-6	-	TRBJ2-7	16	-	TGTGCCAGCAGCTTGGGGGTTTGGGGCCGCTCCTACGAGCAGTACTTC	CASSLGVWGRSYEQYF
TRBV25-1	-	TRBJ2-7	14	many	TGTGCCAGCAGTGAGGAGGGTTCCGGCTACGAGCAGTACTTC	CASSEEGSGYEQYF
TRBV20-1	-	TRBJ1-2	13	-	TGCAGTGCTAGGGGCAGGCTTACCTATGGCTACACCTTC	CSARGRLTYGYTF
TRBV5-1	TRBD2	TRBJ2-1	18	-	TGCGCCAGCAGCCCATTCGCGATAGGTGCGGGAGAGGGTAATGAGCAGTTCTTC	CASSPFAIGAGEGNEQFF
TRBV30	-	TRBJ1-6	13	-	TGTGCCTGGAGTGTCAACCTGGGTTCACCCCCCCACTTT	CAWSVNLGSPPHF
TRBV20-1	-	TRBJ2-1	15	-	TGCAGTGCTAGTCGAATTGGGGTAATACACAATGAGCAGTTCTTC	CSASRIGVIHNEQFF
TRBV29-1	TRBD2	TRBJ2-1	17	few	TGCAGCGTTGAAGGACTAGCGGGCCTTAAGTCCTACAATGAGCAGTTCTTC	CSVEGLAGLKSYNEQFF
TRBV20-1	TRBD2	TRBJ2-3	18	-	TGCAGTGCTGACGGGACTAGCGGGGGCCGGGGGAGCACAGATACGCAGTATTTT	CSADGTSGGRGSTDTQYF
TRBV25-1	TRBD2	TRBJ2-1	16	-	TGTGCCAGCAGTGAAATCATGGGGGGGAGGTACAATGAGCAGTTCTTC	CASSEIMGGRYNEQFF
TRBV27	-	TRBJ1-2	16	-	TGTGCCAGCAGTCGGGTCCGTCAACAAGGGGACTATGGCTACACCTTC	CASSRVRQQGDYGYTF
TRBV3-1	-	TRBJ2-1	17	-	TGTGCCAGCAGCCAAGATCTTAAGCGGGCAGGATACAATGAGCAGTTCTTC	CASSQDLKRAGYNEQFF